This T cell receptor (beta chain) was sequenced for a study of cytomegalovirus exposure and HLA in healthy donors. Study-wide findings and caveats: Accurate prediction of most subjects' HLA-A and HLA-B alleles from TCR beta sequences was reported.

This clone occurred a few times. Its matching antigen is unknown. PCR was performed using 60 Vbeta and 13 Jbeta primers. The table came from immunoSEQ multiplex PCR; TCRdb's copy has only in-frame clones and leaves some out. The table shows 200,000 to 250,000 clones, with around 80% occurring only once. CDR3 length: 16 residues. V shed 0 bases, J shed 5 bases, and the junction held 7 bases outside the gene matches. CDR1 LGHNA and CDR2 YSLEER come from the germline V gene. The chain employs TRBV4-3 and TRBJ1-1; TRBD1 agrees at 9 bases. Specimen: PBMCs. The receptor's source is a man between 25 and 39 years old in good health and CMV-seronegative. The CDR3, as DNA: TGCGCCAGCAGCCAAGATATGACAGGGGGAATTACTGAAGCTTTCTTT. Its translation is CASSQDMTGGITEAFF.